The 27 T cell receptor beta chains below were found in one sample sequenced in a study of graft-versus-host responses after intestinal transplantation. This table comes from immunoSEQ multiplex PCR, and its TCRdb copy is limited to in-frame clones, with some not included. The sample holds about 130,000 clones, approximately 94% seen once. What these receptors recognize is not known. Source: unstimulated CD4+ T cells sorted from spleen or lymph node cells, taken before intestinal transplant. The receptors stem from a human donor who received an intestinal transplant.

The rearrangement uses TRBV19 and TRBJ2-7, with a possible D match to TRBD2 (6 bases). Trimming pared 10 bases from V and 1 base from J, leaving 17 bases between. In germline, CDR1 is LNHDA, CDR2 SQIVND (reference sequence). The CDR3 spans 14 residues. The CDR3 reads CATTSGTDSYEQYF. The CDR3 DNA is TGTGCCACCACATCCGGGACTGATTCCTACGAGCAGTACTTC.

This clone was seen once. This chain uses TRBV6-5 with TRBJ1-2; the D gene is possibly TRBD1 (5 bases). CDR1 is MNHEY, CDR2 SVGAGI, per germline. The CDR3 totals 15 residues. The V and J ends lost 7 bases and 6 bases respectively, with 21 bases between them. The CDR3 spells CASNSPAQGENGYTF. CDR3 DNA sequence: TGTGCCAGCAACTCCCCGGCCCAGGGTGAGAATGGCTACACCTTC.

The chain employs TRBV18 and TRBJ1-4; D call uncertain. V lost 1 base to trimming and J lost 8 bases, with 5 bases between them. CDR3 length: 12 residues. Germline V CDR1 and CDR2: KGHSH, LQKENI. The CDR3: CASSPQGEKLFF. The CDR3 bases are TGTGCCAGCTCACCACAAGGGGAAAAACTGTTTTTT.

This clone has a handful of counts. The CDR3 protein is CASRTANIYF. As DNA, the CDR3 is TGTGCCAGTCGGACAGCAAACATATATTTT. The chain carries TRBV6-5 and TRBJ1-3, with D possibly matching TRBD1 (6 bases). The CDR3 has 10 residues. The germline V gene encodes CDR1 MNHEY and CDR2 SVGAGI. V gave up 9 bases and J gave up 12 bases, with 12 bases separating them.

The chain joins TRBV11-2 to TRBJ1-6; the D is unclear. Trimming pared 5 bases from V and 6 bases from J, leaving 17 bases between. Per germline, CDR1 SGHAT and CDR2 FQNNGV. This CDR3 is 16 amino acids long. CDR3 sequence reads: CASSDSTRAANSPLHF. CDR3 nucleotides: TGTGCCAGCAGCGACTCGACCCGGGCCGCTAATTCACCCCTCCACTTT.

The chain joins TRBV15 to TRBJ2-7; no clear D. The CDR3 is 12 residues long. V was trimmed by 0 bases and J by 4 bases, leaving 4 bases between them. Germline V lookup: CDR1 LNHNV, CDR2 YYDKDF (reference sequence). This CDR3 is CATSRDSYEQYF. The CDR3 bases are TGTGCCACCAGCAGAGATTCGTACGAGCAGTACTTC.

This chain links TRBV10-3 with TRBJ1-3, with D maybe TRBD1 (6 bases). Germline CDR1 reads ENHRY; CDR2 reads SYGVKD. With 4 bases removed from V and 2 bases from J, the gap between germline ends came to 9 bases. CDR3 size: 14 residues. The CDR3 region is CAISGGGAGNTIYF. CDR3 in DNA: TGTGCCATCAGTGGGGGGGGCGCTGGAAACACCATATATTTT.

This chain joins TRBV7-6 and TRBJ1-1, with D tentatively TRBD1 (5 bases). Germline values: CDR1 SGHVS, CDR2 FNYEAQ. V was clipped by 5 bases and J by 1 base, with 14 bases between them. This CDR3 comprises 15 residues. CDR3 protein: CASSRGARGNTEAFF. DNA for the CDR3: TGTGCCAGCAGCCGAGGGGCGCGGGGGAACACTGAAGCTTTCTTT.

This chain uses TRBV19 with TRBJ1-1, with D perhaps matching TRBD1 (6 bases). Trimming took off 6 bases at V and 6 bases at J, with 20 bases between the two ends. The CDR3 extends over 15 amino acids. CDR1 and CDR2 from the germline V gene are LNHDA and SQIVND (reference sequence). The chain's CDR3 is CASRNPGQRVAEAFF. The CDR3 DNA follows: TGTGCCAGTAGGAACCCCGGACAGCGAGTTGCTGAAGCTTTCTTT.

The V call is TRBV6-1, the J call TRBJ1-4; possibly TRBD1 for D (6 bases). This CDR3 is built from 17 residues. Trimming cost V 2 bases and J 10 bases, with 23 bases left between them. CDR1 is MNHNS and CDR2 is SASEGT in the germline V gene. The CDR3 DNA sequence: TGTGCCAGCAGTGAATGGGTCGGGGCAGGGGAGGGTAGAAAACTGTTTTTT. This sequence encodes CASSEWVGAGEGRKLFF.

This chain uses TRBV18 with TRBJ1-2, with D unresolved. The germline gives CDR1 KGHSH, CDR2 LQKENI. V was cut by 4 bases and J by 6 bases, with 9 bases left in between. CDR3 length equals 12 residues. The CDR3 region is CASSQIKDGYTF. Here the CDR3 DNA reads TGTGCCAGCTCACAAATAAAGGATGGCTACACCTTC. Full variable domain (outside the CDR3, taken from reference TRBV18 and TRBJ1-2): NAGVMQNPRHLVRRRGQEARLRCSPMKGHSHVYWYRQLPEEGLKFMVYLQKENIIDESGMPKERFSAEFPKEGPSILRIQQVVRGDSAAYFCASSQIKDGYTFGSGTRLTVV.

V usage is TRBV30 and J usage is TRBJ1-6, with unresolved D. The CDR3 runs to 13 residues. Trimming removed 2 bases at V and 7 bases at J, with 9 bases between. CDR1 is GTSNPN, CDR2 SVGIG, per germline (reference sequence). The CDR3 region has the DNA TGTGCCTGGAGTCCCGGCCCCAATTCACCCCTCCACTTT. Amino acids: CAWSPGPNSPLHF.

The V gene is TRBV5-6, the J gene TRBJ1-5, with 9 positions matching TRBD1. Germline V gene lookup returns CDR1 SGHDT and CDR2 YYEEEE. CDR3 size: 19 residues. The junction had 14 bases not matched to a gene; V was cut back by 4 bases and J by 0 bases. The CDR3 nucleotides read TGTGCCAGCAGCAGAGGGACAGGGACAATATCCCATAGCAATCAGCCCCAGCATTTT. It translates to CASSRGTGTISHSNQPQHF.

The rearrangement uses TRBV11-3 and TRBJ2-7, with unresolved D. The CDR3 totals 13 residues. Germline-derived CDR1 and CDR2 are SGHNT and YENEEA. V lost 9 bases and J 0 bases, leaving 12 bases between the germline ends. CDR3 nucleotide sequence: TGTGCCAGTCAGGCCTTCAGCTCCTACGAGCAGTACTTC. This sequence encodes CASQAFSSYEQYF.

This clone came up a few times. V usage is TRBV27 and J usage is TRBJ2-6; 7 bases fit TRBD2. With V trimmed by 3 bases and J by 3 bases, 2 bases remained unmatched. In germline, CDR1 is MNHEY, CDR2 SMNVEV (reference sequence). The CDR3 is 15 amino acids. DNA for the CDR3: TGTGCCAGCAGTTTGGGGGGGTATGGGGCCAACGTCCTGACTTTC. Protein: CASSLGGYGANVLTF.

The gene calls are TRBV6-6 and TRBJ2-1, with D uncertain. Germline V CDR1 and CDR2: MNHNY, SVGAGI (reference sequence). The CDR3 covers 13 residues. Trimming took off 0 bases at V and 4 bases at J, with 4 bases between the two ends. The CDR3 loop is CASSYSTYNEQFF. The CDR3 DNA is TGTGCCAGCAGTTACTCTACGTACAATGAGCAGTTCTTC.

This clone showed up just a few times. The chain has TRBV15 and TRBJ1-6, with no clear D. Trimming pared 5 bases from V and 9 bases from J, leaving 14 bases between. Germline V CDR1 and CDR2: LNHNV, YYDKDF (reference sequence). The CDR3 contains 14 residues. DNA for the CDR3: TGTGCCACCAGCTTGATCATATCGGGTTCACCCCTCCACTTT. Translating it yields CATSLIISGSPLHF.

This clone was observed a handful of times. The CDR3 loop is CASGQGANNSPLHF. CDR3 coding DNA: TGTGCCAGCGGACAGGGGGCGAATAATTCACCCCTCCACTTT. V is TRBV7-9 and J is TRBJ1-6; 11 bases are shared with TRBD1. The germline V gene has CDR1 SEHNR and CDR2 FQNEAQ (reference sequence). The length of the CDR3 is 14 residues. The J segment lost 5 bases and the V segment lost 8 bases, leaving 2 bases of the junction unmatched.

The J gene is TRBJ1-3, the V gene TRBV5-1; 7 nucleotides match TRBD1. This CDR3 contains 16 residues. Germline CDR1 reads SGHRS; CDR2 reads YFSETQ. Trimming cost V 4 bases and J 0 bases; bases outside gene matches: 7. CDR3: CASSPGQESSGNTIYF. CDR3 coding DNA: TGCGCCAGCAGCCCTGGACAGGAGAGCTCTGGAAACACCATATATTTT. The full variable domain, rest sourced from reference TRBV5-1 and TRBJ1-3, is KAGVTQTPRYLIKTRGQQVTLSCSPISGHRSVSWYQQTPGQGLQFLFEYFSETQRNKGNFPGRFSGRQFSNSRSEMNVSTLELGDSALYLCASSPGQESSGNTIYFGEGSWLTVV.

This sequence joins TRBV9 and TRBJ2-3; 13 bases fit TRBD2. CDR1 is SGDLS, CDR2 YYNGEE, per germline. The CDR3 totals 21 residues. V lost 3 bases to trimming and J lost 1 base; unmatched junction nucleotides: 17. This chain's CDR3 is CASSGQRYGTSGERGTDTQYF. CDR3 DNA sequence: TGTGCCAGCAGCGGACAGAGATACGGGACTAGCGGGGAGAGGGGCACAGATACGCAGTATTTT. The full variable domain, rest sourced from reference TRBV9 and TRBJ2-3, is DSGVTQTPKHLITATGQRVTLRCSPRSGDLSVYWYQQSLDQGLQFLIQYYNGEERAKGNILERFSAQQFPDLHSELNLSSLELGDSALYFCASSGQRYGTSGERGTDTQYFGPGTRLTVL.

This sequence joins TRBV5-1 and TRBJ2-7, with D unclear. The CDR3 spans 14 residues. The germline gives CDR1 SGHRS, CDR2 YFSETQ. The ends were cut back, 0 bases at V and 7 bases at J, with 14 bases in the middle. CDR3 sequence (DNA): TGCGCCAGCAGCTTGGGCGGAGCCAGAAGGGAGCAGTACTTC. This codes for CASSLGGARREQYF.

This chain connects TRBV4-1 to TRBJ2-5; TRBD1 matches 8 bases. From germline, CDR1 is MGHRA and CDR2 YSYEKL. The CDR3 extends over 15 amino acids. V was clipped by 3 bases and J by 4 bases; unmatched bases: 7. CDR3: CASSHMDRAGETQYF. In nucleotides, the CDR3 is TGCGCCAGCAGCCATATGGACAGGGCTGGAGAGACCCAGTACTTC.

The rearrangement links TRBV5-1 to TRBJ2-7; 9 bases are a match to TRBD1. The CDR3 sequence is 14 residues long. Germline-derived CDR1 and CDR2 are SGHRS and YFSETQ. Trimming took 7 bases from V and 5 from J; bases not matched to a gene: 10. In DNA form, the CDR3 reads TGCGCCAGCTGCAACGGACAGGGGATACACGAGCAGTACTTC. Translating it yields CASCNGQGIHEQYF.

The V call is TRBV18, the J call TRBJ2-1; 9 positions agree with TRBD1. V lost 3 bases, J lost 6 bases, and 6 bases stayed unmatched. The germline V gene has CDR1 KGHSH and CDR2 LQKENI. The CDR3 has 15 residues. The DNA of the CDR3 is TGTGCCAGCTCACCTTCCGGGACAGGGTTCAATGAGCAGTTCTTC. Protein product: CASSPSGTGFNEQFF. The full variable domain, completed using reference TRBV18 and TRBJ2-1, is NAGVMQNPRHLVRRRGQEARLRCSPMKGHSHVYWYRQLPEEGLKFMVYLQKENIIDESGMPKERFSAEFPKEGPSILRIQQVVRGDSAAYFCASSPSGTGFNEQFFGPGTRLTVL.

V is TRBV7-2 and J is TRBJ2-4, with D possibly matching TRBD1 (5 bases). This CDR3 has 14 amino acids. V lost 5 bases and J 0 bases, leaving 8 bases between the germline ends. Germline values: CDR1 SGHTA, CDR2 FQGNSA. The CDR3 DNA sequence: TGTGCCAGCAGCGACAGCCTAGCCAAAAACATTCAGTACTTC. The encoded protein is CASSDSLAKNIQYF.

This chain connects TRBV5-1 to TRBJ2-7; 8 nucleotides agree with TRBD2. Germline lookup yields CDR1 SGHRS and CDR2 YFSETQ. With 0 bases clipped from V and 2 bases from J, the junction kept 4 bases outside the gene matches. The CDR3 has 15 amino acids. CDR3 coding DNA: TGCGCCAGCAGCTTGGGCGGGGGGCCAGCCTACGAGCAGTACTTC. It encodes CASSLGGGPAYEQYF. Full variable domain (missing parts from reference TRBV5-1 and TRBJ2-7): KAGVTQTPRYLIKTRGQQVTLSCSPISGHRSVSWYQQTPGQGLQFLFEYFSETQRNKGNFPGRFSGRQFSNSRSEMNVSTLELGDSALYLCASSLGGGPAYEQYFGPGTRLTVT.

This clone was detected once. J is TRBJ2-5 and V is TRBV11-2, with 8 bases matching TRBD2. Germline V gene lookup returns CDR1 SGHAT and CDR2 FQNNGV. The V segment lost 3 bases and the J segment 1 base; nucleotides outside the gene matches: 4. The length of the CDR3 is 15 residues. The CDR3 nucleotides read TGTGCCAGCAGCTTTGCGGGGGGCGGCCAAGAGACCCAGTACTTC. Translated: CASSFAGGGQETQYF.